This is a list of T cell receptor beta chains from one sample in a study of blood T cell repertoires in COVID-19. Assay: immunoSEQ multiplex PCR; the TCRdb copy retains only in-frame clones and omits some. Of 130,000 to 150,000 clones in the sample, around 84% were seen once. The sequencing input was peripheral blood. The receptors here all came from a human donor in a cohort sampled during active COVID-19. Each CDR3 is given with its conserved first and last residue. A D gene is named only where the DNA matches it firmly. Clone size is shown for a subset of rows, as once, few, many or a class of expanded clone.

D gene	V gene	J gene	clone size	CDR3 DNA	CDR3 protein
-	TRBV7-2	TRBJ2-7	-	TGTGCCAGCAGCTCCCCCGGGCTAGCGCCTAAGAGCTCCTACGAGCAGTACTTC	CASSSPGLAPKSSYEQYF
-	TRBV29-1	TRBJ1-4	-	TGCAGCGTTTCAGCCCCAGGGAGGAGAAATGAAAAACTGTTTTTT	CSVSAPGRRNEKLFF
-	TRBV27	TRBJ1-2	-	TGTGCCAGCAGTTCATCAGCCCTCCACTATGGCTACACCTTC	CASSSSALHYGYTF
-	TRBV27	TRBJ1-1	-	TGTGCCAGCAGCCCAAGGCGGTTCACTGAAGCTTTCTTT	CASSPRRFTEAFF
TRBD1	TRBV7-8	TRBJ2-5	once	TGTGCCAGCAGCTCCGGGACAGGGACGTACCAAGAGACCCAGTACTTC	CASSSGTGTYQETQYF
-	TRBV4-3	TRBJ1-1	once	TGCGCCAGCAGCCAGTCGGCAGGGATCCCGGCTTTCTTT	CASSQSAGIPAFF
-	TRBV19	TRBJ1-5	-	TGTGCCAGTAGTTCTGCGACAGGCGCGTTCCAGCCCCAGCATTTT	CASSSATGAFQPQHF
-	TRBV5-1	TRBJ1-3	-	TGCGCCAGCAGCTTGTCCGGGTATTCTGGAAACACCATATATTTT	CASSLSGYSGNTIYF
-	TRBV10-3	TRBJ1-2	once	TGTGCCATCAGTGAGTTGAGGAGGTATGGCTACACCTTC	CAISELRRYGYTF
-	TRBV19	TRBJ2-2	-	TGTGCCAGTAGTATAGCGGGGGAGCTGTTTTTT	CASSIAGELFF
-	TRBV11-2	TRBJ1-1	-	TGTGCCAGCAGCTTGGCCATTGAAGCTTTCTTT	CASSLAIEAFF
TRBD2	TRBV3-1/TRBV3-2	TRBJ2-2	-	TGTGCCAGCAGCCACACTTCCCGGACTAGTCTCGCCGGGGAGCTGTTTTTT	CASSHTSRTSLAGELFF
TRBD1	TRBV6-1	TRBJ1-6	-	TGTGCCAGCAGTGATGGACAGGGAGTAACCTATAATTCACCCCTCCACTTT	CASSDGQGVTYNSPLHF